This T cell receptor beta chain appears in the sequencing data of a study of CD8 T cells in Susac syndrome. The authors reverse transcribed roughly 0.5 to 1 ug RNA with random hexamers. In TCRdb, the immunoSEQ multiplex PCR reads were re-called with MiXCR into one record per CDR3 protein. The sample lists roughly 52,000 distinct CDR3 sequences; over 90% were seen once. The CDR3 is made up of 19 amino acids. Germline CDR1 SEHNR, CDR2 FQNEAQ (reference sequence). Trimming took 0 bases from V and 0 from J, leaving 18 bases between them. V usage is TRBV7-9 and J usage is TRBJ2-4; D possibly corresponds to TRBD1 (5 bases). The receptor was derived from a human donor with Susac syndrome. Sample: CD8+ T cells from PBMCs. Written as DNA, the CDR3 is TGTGCCAGCAGCTTAGCGAGTGGGGCACATGGGGTAGCCAAAAACATTCAGTACTTC. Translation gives CASSLASGAHGVAKNIQYF. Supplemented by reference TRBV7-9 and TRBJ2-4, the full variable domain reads DTGVSQNPRHKITKRGQNVTFRCDPISEHNRLYWYRQTLGQGPEFLTYFQNEAQLEKSRLLSDRFSAERPKGSFSTLEIQRTEQGDSAMYLCASSLASGAHGVAKNIQYFGAGTRLSVL.